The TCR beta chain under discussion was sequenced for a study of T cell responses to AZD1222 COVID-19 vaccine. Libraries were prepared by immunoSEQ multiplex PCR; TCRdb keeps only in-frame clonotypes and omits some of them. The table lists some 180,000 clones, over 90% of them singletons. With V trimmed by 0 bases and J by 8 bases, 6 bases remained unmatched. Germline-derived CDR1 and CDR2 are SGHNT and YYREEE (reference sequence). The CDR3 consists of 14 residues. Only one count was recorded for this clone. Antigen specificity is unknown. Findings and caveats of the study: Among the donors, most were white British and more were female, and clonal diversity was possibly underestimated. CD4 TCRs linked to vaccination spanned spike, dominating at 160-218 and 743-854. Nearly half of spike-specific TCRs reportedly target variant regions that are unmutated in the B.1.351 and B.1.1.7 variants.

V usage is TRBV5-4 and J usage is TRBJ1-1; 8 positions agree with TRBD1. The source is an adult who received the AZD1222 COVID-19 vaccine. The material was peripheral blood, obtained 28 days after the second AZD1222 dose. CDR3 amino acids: CASSLGPGGREAFF. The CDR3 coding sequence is TGTGCCAGCAGCTTGGGTCCAGGGGGCCGCGAAGCTTTCTTT.